This TCR beta chain was retrieved from a study of T cell responses to AZD1222 COVID-19 vaccine. Study results and caveats: CD4 TCRs linked to vaccination spanned spike, dominating at 160-218 and 743-854. Of the AZD1222 recipients, only five to seven were seropositive at baseline. Clonal diversity may have been underestimated, and the donors were mostly white British, with more females than males.

About this clone: The antigen remains undetermined.

Here immunoSEQ multiplex PCR was the method, and the copy in TCRdb shows in-frame clones only, minus some. Here the sample spans 130,000 or so clones, roughly 86% being singletons. The sample was peripheral blood, taken on day 0 of AZD1222 vaccination. The receptor was derived from an adult in good health.

The CDR3 region is CASSSRIDGYTF. Written as DNA, the CDR3 is TGTGCCAGCAGCTCCCGCATTGATGGCTACACCTTC. V gene TRBV7-3 combines with J gene TRBJ1-2; D not certain. The CDR3 extends over 12 amino acids. CDR1 SGHTA and CDR2 FQGTGA come from the germline V gene. The germline V and J ends were trimmed by 4 bases and 6 bases, with 9 bases remaining between them. The whole variable domain, remainder taken from reference TRBV7-3 and TRBJ1-2, is GAGVSQTPSNKVTEKGKYVELRCDPISGHTALYWYRQSLGQGPEFLIYFQGTGAADDSGLPNDRFFAVRPEGSVSTLKIQRTERGDSAVYLCASSSRIDGYTFGSGTRLTVV.